Listed below are T cell receptor beta chains from one sample, sequenced in a study of early T cells in non-severe SARS-CoV-2 infection. Via MiXCR, TCRdb re-called the 5' RACE reads, giving one row per CDR3 protein. The data show tens of thousands of distinct CDR3 sequences, about an eighth seen once. Sequencing input: whole blood. Every receptor here comes from an adult who was a healthcare worker with PCR-confirmed SARS-CoV-2 infection or an uninfected control (not recorded which). CDR3s include the opening cysteine and the closing phenylalanine or tryptophan. A D gene is named only where the DNA matches it firmly. A row's size may be missing; if present it is once, few, many or a size class.

len	d_gene	v_gene	abundance	j_gene	CDR3aa	CDR3nt
13	NA	TRBV19	NA	TRBJ2-1	CASSAQETHEQFF	TGTGCCAGTAGTGCACAGGAGACCCATGAGCAGTTCTTC
10	NA	TRBV29-1	few	TRBJ1-2	CSVDQDSTSF	TGCAGCGTTGATCAGGACAGTACGTCCTTC
15	NA	TRBV5-6	many	TRBJ1-5	CASSPRGRSNQPQHF	TGTGCCAGCAGCCCACGAGGGCGAAGCAATCAGCCCCAGCATTTT
12	NA	TRBV14	medium-sized	TRBJ2-7	CASSQRGYEQYF	TGTGCCAGCAGCCAAAGAGGGTACGAGCAGTACTTC
14	NA	TRBV11-2	few	TRBJ2-3	CASSLRLGGDTQYF	TGTGCCAGCAGCTTACGGCTAGGGGGTGATACGCAGTATTTT
15	NA	TRBV18	NA	TRBJ1-4	CASSPRTVTNEKLFF	TGTGCCAGCTCACCAAGGACAGTGACTAATGAAAAACTGTTTTTT
14	NA	TRBV20-1	few	TRBJ1-1	CSARDRRGNTEAFF	TGCAGTGCTAGAGATCGAAGGGGGAACACTGAAGCTTTCTTT
16	TRBD2	TRBV5-1	NA	TRBJ2-3	CASSPGLAGVADTQYF	TGCGCCAGCAGCCCTGGTCTAGCGGGGGTGGCAGATACGCAGTATTTT
15	NA	TRBV27	NA	TRBJ1-6	CASSLGFVTLTPLHF	TGTGCCAGCAGTTTAGGGTTTGTTACACTAACACCCCTCCACTTT
14	TRBD1	TRBV12-3/TRBV12-4	NA	TRBJ2-1	CASRATGFINEQFF	TGTGCCAGCAGGGCGACAGGGTTCATCAATGAGCAGTTCTTC
13	NA	TRBV10-3	few	TRBJ2-3	CAMGGPGTDTQYF	TGTGCCATGGGGGGGCCGGGCACAGATACGCAGTATTTT
12	NA	TRBV6-6	many	TRBJ1-2	CASSASTDGYTF	TGTGCCAGCAGTGCATCGACCGATGGCTACACCTTC
16	NA	TRBV20-1	NA	TRBJ2-5	CSASPTKWEGEETQYF	TGCAGTGCTAGCCCCACAAAGTGGGAAGGGGAAGAGACCCAGTACTTC
14	TRBD1	TRBV7-4	few	TRBJ1-4	CASSVGQGKEKLFF	TGTGCCAGCAGCGTCGGACAGGGGAAAGAAAAACTGTTTTTT
15	NA	TRBV9	many	TRBJ2-5	CASSLSVGHQETQYF	TGTGCCAGCAGTCTTAGCGTAGGTCACCAAGAGACCCAGTACTTC
14	NA	TRBV19	few	TRBJ2-2	CASRPGKNTGELFF	TGTGCCAGTAGGCCGGGAAAAAACACCGGGGAGCTGTTTTTT
14	NA	TRBV6-5	many	TRBJ2-7	CASSYGYKSYEQYF	TGTGCCAGCAGTTACGGGTACAAATCCTACGAGCAGTACTTC
18	TRBD2	TRBV6-2/TRBV6-3	many	TRBJ2-1	CASSRGLAGVSQYNEQFF	TGTGCCAGCAGTCGTGGACTAGCGGGGGTTAGCCAATACAATGAGCAGTTCTTC
15	NA	TRBV24-1	few	TRBJ2-2	CATSEAGSNTGELFF	TGTGCCACCAGTGAAGCTGGGTCGAACACCGGGGAGCTGTTTTTT
19	TRBD2	TRBV5-5	few	TRBJ2-2	CASSSLGSGGPQGTGELFF	TGTGCCAGCAGCTCCTTAGGGAGCGGGGGTCCCCAAGGCACCGGGGAGCTGTTTTTT
14	TRBD2	TRBV10-2	many	TRBJ2-7	CASSEPGGIYEQYF	TGCGCCAGCAGTGAGCCGGGGGGGATCTACGAGCAGTACTTC
13	NA	TRBV29-1	few	TRBJ2-3	CSVVPGLGDTQYF	TGCAGCGTTGTACCCGGGCTTGGAGATACGCAGTATTTT
15	NA	TRBV7-3	medium-sized	TRBJ1-1	CASSVGEGGNTEAFF	TGTGCCAGCAGCGTAGGAGAGGGAGGAAACACTGAAGCTTTCTTT
11	NA	TRBV30	few	TRBJ2-1	CAWSVDREQFF	TGTGCCTGGAGTGTTGACAGGGAGCAGTTCTTC
14	NA	TRBV11-2	few	TRBJ1-1	CASSFRLEDTEAFF	TGTGCCAGCAGCTTCAGACTAGAAGACACTGAAGCTTTCTTT
12	NA	TRBV7-2	NA	TRBJ1-1	CASSFLNTEAFF	TGTGCCAGCAGCTTTTTGAACACTGAAGCTTTCTTT
16	NA	TRBV20-1	many	TRBJ2-6	CSARSEVGAGANVLTF	TGCAGTGCTAGATCGGAAGTGGGCGCTGGGGCCAACGTCCTGACTTTC
13	NA	TRBV7-2	many	TRBJ1-2	CASSLAGRPSYTF	TGTGCCAGCAGCTTAGCTGGGCGGCCTTCCTACACCTTC
15	TRBD2	TRBV6-2/TRBV6-3	few	TRBJ2-1	CASSPDLAGGKEQFF	TGTGCCAGCAGCCCAGATCTAGCGGGGGGGAAAGAGCAGTTCTTC
14	NA	TRBV30	many	TRBJ1-1	CAWSPGTLNTEAFF	TGTGCCTGGAGTCCCGGTACGTTGAACACTGAAGCTTTCTTT
14	TRBD2	TRBV7-9	few	TRBJ2-1	CASSSSGGRTEQFF	TGTGCCAGCAGCTCCAGCGGGGGTAGGACTGAGCAGTTCTTC
13	NA	TRBV7-2	NA	TRBJ1-1	CASSPRPNTEAFF	TGTGCCAGCAGCCCCCGCCCGAACACTGAAGCTTTCTTT
15	TRBD1	TRBV7-6	NA	TRBJ1-2	CASSLGGTANYGYTF	TGTGCCAGCAGCTTAGGGGGGACAGCCAACTATGGCTACACCTTC
14	NA	TRBV6-4	many	TRBJ1-6	CASSLQEGNSPLHF	TGTGCCAGCAGCTTACAGGAGGGTAATTCACCCCTCCACTTT
13	NA	TRBV6-1	few	TRBJ2-7	CASRTLKSYEQYF	TGTGCCAGCAGGACCCTTAAGAGCTACGAGCAGTACTTC
15	NA	TRBV12-3/TRBV12-4	NA	TRBJ1-2	CASHSGRRTNYGYTF	TGTGCCAGCCATTCCGGAAGACGGACTAACTATGGCTACACCTTC
13	NA	TRBV6-5	NA	TRBJ2-7	CASSPGNNYEQYF	TGTGCCAGCAGTCCGGGGAATAACTACGAGCAGTACTTC
14	TRBD1	TRBV6-5	few	TRBJ2-7	CASSGTASSYEQYF	TGTGCCAGCAGTGGGACAGCCAGCTCCTACGAGCAGTACTTC
15	TRBD1	TRBV5-7	few	TRBJ2-5	CASSLGQGEQETQYF	TGTGCCAGCAGCCTAGGACAGGGAGAACAAGAGACCCAGTACTTC
16	NA	TRBV29-1	many	TRBJ2-2	CSVEKRQGWEAGELFF	TGCAGCGTTGAAAAACGACAGGGATGGGAGGCCGGGGAGCTGTTTTTT
14	TRBD1	TRBV10-3	NA	TRBJ1-1	CAISQEGASTEAFF	TGTGCCATCAGTCAAGAGGGGGCCAGCACTGAAGCTTTCTTT
12	NA	TRBV29-1	few	TRBJ2-3	CSVQAATDTQYF	TGCAGCGTACAAGCGGCCACAGATACGCAGTATTTT
13	NA	TRBV20-1	many	TRBJ1-2	CSASPGVGYGYTF	TGCAGTGCTAGTCCAGGGGTCGGCTATGGCTACACCTTC
15	NA	TRBV20-1	NA	TRBJ1-5	CSVRPGWLLDQPQHF	TGCAGTGTGAGGCCAGGGTGGCTGTTAGATCAGCCCCAGCATTTT
14	NA	TRBV7-7	few	TRBJ2-7	CASSPGGRAYEQYF	TGTGCCAGCAGCCCAGGGGGGAGGGCCTACGAGCAGTACTTC
12	TRBD1	TRBV6-4	NA	TRBJ1-2	CAPRDRNYGYTF	TGTGCACCGAGGGACAGAAACTATGGCTACACCTTC
16	NA	TRBV19	many	TRBJ1-5	CASSTPHRARNQPQHF	TGTGCCAGTAGTACTCCCCACAGGGCACGCAATCAGCCCCAGCATTTT
10	NA	TRBV29-1	few	TRBJ1-1	CSVSKTEAFF	TGCAGCGTCTCTAAGACTGAAGCTTTCTTT
15	TRBD1	TRBV7-9	few	TRBJ2-7	CASSSADRPSYEQYF	TGTGCCAGCAGCTCCGCGGACAGGCCGTCCTACGAGCAGTACTTC
12	NA	TRBV30	many	TRBJ2-5	CAWGRELWTQYF	TGTGCCTGGGGCAGGGAACTGTGGACCCAGTACTTC
12	NA	TRBV6-2/TRBV6-3	NA	TRBJ2-3	CASSPTSTHKHF	TGTGCCAGCAGTCCGACATCCACCCATAAGCATTTT
14	NA	TRBV5-1	NA	TRBJ2-7	CASSFLGGNYEQYF	TGCGCCAGCAGCTTCCTTGGGGGTAACTACGAGCAGTACTTC
14	NA	TRBV30	NA	TRBJ1-6	CAWSVPGGHSPLHF	TGTGCCTGGAGTGTACCCGGGGGCCATTCACCCCTCCACTTT
13	NA	TRBV5-4	NA	TRBJ2-7	CASSLEGFGEQYF	TGTGCCAGCAGCTTGGAGGGGTTTGGGGAGCAGTACTTC
11	NA	TRBV20-1	few	TRBJ2-5	CSARDLETQYF	TGCAGTGCTAGAGATCTGGAGACCCAGTACTTC
13	TRBD1	TRBV5-4	few	TRBJ2-7	CASSGDSLYEQYF	TGTGCCAGCAGCGGGGACAGCCTCTACGAGCAGTACTTC
15	NA	TRBV10-3	few	TRBJ1-2	CAISTPDSLNYGYTF	TGTGCCATCAGTACACCGGACAGCCTTAACTATGGCTACACCTTC
14	NA	TRBV12-5	many	TRBJ2-4	CASGFGGAKNIQYF	TGTGCTAGTGGTTTTGGGGGGGCCAAAAACATTCAGTACTTC
14	TRBD2	TRBV6-5	NA	TRBJ2-1	CASTSVAGYNEQFF	TGTGCCAGCACGTCCGTAGCGGGGTACAATGAGCAGTTCTTC
20	NA	TRBV12-3/TRBV12-4	many	TRBJ1-6	CASTFILGTFSGLYNSPLHF	TGTGCCAGCACCTTCATCCTTGGGACATTCTCTGGGCTGTATAATTCACCCCTCCACTTT